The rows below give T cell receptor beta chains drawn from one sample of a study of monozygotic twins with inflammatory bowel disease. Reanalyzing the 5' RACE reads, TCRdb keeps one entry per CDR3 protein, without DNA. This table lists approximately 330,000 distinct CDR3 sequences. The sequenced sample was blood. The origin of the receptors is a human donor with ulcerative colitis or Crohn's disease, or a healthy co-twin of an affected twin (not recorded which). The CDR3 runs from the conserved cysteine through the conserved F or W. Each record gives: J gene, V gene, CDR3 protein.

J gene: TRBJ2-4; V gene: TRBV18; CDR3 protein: CASSPTPDRGQHMAKNIQYF
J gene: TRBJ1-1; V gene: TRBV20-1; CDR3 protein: CSASKGVETEAFF
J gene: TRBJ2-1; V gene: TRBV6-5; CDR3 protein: CASSSTGENEQFF
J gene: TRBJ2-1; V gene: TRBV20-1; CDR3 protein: CSARGRLAHHNEQFF
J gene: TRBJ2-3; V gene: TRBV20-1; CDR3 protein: CSATSGTGAALPF
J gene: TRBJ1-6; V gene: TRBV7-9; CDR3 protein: CASSLQGHGSSPLHF
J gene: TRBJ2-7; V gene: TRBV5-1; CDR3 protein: CASSPEVAGGAYEQYF
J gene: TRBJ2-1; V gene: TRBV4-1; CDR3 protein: CASSQESAIAYNEQFF
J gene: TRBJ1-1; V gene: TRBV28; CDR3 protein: CASSPRPLEAFF
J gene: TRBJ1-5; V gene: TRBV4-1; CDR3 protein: CASSQEGTANQPQHF
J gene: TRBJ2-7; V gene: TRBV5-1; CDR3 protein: CASSLGAGSGYEQYF
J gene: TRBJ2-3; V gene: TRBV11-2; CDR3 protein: CASNPFTTGRLADTQYF
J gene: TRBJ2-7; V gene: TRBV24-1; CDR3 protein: CATSDPPRRQGASGCEQYF